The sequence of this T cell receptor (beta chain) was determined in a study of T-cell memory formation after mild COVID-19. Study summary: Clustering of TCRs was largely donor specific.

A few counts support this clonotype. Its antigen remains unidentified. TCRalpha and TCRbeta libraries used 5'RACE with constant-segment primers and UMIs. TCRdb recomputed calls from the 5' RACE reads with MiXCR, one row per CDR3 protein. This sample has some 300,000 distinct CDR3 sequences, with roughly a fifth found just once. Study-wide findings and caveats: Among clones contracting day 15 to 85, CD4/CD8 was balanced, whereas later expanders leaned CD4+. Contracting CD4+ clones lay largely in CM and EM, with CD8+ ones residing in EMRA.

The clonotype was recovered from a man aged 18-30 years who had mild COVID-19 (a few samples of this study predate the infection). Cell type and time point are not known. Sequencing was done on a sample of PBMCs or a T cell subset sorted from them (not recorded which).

The CDR3 DNA reads as TGTGCCAGCAGTCTCGGATGGGATAGCAATCAGCCCCAGCATTTT. Translating it yields CASSLGWDSNQPQHF. The rearrangement uses TRBV7-9 and TRBJ1-5; D gene ambiguous. V was pared by 6 bases and J by 0 bases, with 12 bases between. The CDR3 is made up of 15 amino acids. Germline V gives CDR1 SEHNR, CDR2 FQNEAQ (reference sequence). Based on the CDR3 plus reference TRBV7-9 and TRBJ1-5, the full variable domain is DTGVSQNPRHKITKRGQNVTFRCDPISEHNRLYWYRQTLGQGPEFLTYFQNEAQLEKSRLLSDRFSAERPKGSFSTLEIQRTEQGDSAMYLCASSLGWDSNQPQHFGDGTRLSIL.